Below, one TCR beta chain is given with its context. Its antigen remains unknown. The data stem from a study of T cell responses to AZD1222 COVID-19 vaccine. General observations from the study: Reports say nearly half of spike-specific TCRs go after unmutated variant regions. Clonal diversity may have been underestimated in mostly white British donors. Seropositive status at baseline applied to only a handful of AZD1222 recipients. When two AZD1222 doses had been given, Spike-specific TCR breadth and depth rose.

This CDR3 is built from 13 residues. The V and J ends lost 0 bases and 3 bases respectively, with 4 bases between them. Per the germline V gene, CDR1 is LGHNA and CDR2 is YSLEER. Libraries were prepared by immunoSEQ multiplex PCR; TCRdb keeps only in-frame clonotypes and omits some of them. The sample has roughly 100,000 clones; 80% to 90% are singletons. Here the sequenced sample was peripheral blood, taken on day 0 of AZD1222 vaccination. This clonotype was obtained from an adult in good health. V is TRBV4-3 and J is TRBJ2-3, with no clear D. The CDR3 loop reads CASSQEGTDTQYF. DNA of the CDR3: TGCGCCAGCAGCCAAGAGGGAACAGATACGCAGTATTTT.